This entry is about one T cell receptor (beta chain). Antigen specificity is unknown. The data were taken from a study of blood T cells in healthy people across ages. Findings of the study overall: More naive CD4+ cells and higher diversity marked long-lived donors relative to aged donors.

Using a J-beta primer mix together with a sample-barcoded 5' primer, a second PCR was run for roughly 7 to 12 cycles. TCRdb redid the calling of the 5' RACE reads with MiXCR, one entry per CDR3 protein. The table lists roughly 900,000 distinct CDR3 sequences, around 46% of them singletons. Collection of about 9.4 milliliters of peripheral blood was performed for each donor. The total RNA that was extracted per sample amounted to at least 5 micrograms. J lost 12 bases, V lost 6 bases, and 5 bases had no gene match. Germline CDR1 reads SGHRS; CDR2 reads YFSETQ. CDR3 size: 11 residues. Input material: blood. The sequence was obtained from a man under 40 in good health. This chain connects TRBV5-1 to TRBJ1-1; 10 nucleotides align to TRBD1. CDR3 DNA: TGCGCCAGCAAGGACAGGGGGATTCCTTTCTTT. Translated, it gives CASKDRGIPFF.